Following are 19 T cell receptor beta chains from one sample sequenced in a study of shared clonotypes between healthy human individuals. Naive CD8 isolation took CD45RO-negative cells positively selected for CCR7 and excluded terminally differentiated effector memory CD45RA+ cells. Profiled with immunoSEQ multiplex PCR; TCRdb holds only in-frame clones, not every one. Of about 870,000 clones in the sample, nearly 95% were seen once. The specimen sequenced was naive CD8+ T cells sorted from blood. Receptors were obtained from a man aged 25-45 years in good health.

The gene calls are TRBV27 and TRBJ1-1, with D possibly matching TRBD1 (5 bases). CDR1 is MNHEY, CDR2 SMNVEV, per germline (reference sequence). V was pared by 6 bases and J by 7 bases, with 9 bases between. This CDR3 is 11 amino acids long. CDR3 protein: CASRGGGEAFF. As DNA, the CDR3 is TGTGCCAGCAGGGGCGGGGGTGAAGCTTTCTTT.

CDR3 protein: CASSSTPFYEQYF. The CDR3 DNA reads TGTGCCAGCAGCTCGACCCCCTTTTACGAGCAGTACTTC. The V and J genes are TRBV7-9 and TRBJ2-7, with unresolved D. Per the germline V gene, CDR1 is SEHNR and CDR2 is FQNEAQ (reference sequence). V was clipped by 4 bases and J by 4 bases, with 11 bases between them. The CDR3 loop spans 13 amino acids.

The CDR3 reads CASRSTGGTATYEQYF. The CDR3 bases are TGTGCCAGCAGATCGACGGGGGGGACAGCTACCTACGAGCAGTACTTC. The J gene is TRBJ2-7, the V gene TRBV27; possible D gene TRBD2, 8 bases. V was clipped by 6 bases and J by 2 bases, with 20 bases between them. In germline, CDR1 is MNHEY, CDR2 SMNVEV (reference sequence). The CDR3 has 16 residues.

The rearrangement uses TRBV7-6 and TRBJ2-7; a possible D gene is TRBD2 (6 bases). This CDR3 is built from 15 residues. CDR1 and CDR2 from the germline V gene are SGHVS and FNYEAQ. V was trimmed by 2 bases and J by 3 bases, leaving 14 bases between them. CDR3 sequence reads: CASSLRRGPDYEQYF. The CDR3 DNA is TGTGCCAGCAGCTTAAGGCGGGGTCCCGACTACGAGCAGTACTTC.

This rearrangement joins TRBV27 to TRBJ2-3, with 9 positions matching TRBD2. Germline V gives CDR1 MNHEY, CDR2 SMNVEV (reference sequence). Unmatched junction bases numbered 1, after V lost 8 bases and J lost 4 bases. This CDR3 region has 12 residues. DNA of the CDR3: TGTGCCAGCGGACTAGCGTCAGATACGCAGTATTTT. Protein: CASGLASDTQYF.

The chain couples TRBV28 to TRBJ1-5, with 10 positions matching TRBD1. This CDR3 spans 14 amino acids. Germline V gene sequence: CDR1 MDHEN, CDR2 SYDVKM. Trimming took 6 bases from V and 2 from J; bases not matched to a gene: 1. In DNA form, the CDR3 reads TGTGCCAGCAGAGGGACAGGGGGCAATCAGCCCCAGCATTTT. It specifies CASRGTGGNQPQHF. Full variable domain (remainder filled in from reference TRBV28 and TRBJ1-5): DVKVTQSSRYLVKRTGEKVFLECVQDMDHENMFWYRQDPGLGLRLIYFSYDVKMKEKGDIPEGYSVSREKKERFSLILESASTNQTSMYLCASRGTGGNQPQHFGDGTRLSIL.

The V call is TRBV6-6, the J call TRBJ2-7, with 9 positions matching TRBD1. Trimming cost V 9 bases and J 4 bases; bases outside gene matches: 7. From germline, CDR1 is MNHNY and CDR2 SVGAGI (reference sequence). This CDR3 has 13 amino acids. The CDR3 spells CASHPGTGYEQYF. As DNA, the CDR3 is TGTGCCAGTCATCCCGGGACAGGGTACGAGCAGTACTTC.

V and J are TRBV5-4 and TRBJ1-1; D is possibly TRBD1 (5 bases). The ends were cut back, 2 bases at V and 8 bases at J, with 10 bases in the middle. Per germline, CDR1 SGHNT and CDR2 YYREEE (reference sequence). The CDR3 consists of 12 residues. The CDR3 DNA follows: TGTGCCAGCAGCTTTGGGGGTGGCGAAGCTTTCTTT. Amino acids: CASSFGGGEAFF.

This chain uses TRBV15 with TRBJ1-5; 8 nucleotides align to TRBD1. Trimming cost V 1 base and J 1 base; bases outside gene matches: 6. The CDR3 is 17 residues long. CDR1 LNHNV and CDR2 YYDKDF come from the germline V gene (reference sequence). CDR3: CATSRASGDRSNQPQHF. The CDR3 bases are TGTGCCACCAGCAGAGCCTCCGGGGACAGGAGCAATCAGCCCCAGCATTTT.

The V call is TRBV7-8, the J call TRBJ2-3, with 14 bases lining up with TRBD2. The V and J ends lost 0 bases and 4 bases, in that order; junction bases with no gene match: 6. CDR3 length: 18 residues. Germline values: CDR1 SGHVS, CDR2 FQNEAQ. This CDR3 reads CASSLALGLAGEADTQYF. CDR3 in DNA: TGTGCCAGCAGCTTAGCGCTGGGACTAGCGGGAGAAGCAGATACGCAGTATTTT.

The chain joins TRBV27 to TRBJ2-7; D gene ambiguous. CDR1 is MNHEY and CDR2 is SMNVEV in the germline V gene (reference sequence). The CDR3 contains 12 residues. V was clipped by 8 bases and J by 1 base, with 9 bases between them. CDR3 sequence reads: CASGPPSYEQYF. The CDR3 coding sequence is TGTGCCAGCGGTCCCCCATCCTACGAGCAGTACTTC.

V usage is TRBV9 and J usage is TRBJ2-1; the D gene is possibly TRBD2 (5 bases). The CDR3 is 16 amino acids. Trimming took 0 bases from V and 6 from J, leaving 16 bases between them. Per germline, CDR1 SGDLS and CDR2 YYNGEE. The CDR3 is CASSVAPPLAGNEQFF. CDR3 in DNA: TGTGCCAGCAGCGTAGCCCCCCCTTTGGCGGGCAATGAGCAGTTCTTC.

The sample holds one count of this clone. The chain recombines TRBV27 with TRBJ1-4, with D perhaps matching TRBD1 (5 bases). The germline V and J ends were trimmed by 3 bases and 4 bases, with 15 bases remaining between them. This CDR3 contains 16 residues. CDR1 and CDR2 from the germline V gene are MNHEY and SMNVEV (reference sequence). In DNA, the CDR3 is TGTGCCAGCAGTTTCTCCCCAGGGACCCTTAATGAAAAACTGTTTTTT. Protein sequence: CASSFSPGTLNEKLFF.

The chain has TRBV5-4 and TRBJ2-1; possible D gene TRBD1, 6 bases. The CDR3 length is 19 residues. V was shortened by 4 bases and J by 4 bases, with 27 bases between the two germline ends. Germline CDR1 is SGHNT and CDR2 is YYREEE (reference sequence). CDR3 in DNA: TGTGCCAGCAGCCACCCCGGTTCCTTGACAGGACCCCTTTACAATGAGCAGTTCTTC. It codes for CASSHPGSLTGPLYNEQFF.

For the CDR3, the DNA is TGTGCCAGCAGCTCTGGTGGATTGGTCCACACCATATATTTT. This translates into CASSSGGLVHTIYF. This sequence joins TRBV5-5 and TRBJ1-3; D gene uncertain. V lost 3 bases and J lost 8, with 15 bases in between. This CDR3 region has 14 residues. Germline V gene lookup returns CDR1 SGHKS and CDR2 YYEKEE (reference sequence).

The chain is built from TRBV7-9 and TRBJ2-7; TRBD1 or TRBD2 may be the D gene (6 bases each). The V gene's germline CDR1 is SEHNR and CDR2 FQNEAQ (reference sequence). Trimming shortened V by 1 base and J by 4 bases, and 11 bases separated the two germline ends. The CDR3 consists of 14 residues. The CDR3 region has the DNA TGTGCCAGCAGCTTAGAGGGGGGTTTTTACGAGCAGTACTTC. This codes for CASSLEGGFYEQYF.

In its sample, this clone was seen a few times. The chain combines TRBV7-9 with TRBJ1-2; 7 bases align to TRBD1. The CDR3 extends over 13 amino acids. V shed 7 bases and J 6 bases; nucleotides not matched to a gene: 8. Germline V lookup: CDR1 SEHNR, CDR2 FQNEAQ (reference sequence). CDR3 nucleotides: TGTGCCAGCACCAAAGACAGGGACGATGGCTACACCTTC. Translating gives CASTKDRDDGYTF.

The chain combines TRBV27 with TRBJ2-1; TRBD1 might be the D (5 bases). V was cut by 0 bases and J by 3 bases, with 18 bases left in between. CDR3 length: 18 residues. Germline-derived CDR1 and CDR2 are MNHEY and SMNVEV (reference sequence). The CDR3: CASSLSMGGAYIYNEQFF. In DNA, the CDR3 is TGTGCCAGCAGTTTATCCATGGGTGGGGCCTACATCTACAATGAGCAGTTCTTC.

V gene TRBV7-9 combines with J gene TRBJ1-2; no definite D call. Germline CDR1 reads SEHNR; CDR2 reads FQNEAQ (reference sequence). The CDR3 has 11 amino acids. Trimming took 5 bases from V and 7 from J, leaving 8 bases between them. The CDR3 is CASSPSAGYTF. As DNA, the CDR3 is TGTGCCAGCAGCCCCTCCGCTGGCTACACCTTC.